Following are 5 T cell receptor beta chains from one sample sequenced in a study of regulatory T cells in long-lasting Graves disease. Time point: newly diagnosed GD, antithyroid drugs for less than 3 months. From RNA extracted from PBMCs, the TCR library was made. Arm-PCR of CDR3 regions and iRepertoire HTBI primers were the basis on which TCR beta libraries were built. TCRdb reanalysed the multiplex PCR reads using MiXCR and keeps one entry per CDR3 protein. Altogether about 460,000 distinct CDR3 sequences are present, less than 15% being singletons, with the ten largest covering about a sixth. Separately, the same data were catalogued under a study of T cells in Graves' hyperthyroidism and ophthalmopathy.

This sample comprised peripheral blood mononuclear cells (PBMCs), obtained at new diagnosis, from a patient treated with antithyroid drugs. The receptors were gathered from a woman between 45 and 60 years old with Graves disease.

Many counts were recorded for this clonotype. The chain carries TRBV2 and TRBJ2-3; D may be TRBD1 (6 bases). This CDR3 region has 12 residues. Trimming stripped 5 bases from V and 9 bases from J, with 12 bases between. CDR1 and CDR2 (germline): SNHLY, FYNNEI. This chain's CDR3 is CASSQDRTTQYF. CDR3 sequence (DNA): TGTGCCAGCAGTCAGGACAGAACGACGCAGTATTTT.

This clonotype was picked up many times. The chain recombines TRBV11-2 with TRBJ1-2; 8 nucleotides agree with TRBD1. Germline assignment: CDR1 SGHAT and CDR2 FQNNGV. There are 12 residues in the CDR3. Germline trimming cut 7 bases from V and 8 bases from J; bases unmatched to any gene: 6. This CDR3 reads CASNRQGFGYTF. The CDR3 coding sequence is TGTGCCAGCAACAGACAGGGGTTCGGCTACACCTTC.

This clonotype was counted at least ten times. This chain links TRBV7-9 with TRBJ2-5, with a weak D call TRBD2 (6 bases). Per the germline V gene, CDR1 is SEHNR and CDR2 is FQNEAQ (reference sequence). CDR3 length: 16 residues. The germline V and J ends were trimmed by 5 bases and 4 bases, with 20 bases remaining between them. CDR3 sequence: CASSPFTSPIGETQYF. The CDR3 nucleotides are TGTGCCAGCAGCCCATTTACTAGCCCCATCGGAGAGACCCAGTACTTC.

In this sample, this clonotype turned up many times. The rearrangement uses TRBV30 and TRBJ2-7; D possibly corresponds to TRBD2 (6 bases). V lost 8 bases and J lost 3, with 11 bases in between. Germline V lookup: CDR1 GTSNPN, CDR2 SVGIG (reference sequence). This CDR3 is 11 amino acids long. The CDR3 loop reads CAGLSGYEQYF. CDR3 sequence (DNA): TGTGCCGGACTAAGCGGCTACGAGCAGTACTTC.

This chain connects TRBV5-1 to TRBJ2-1; 8 bases agree with TRBD1. Looked up from germline, CDR1 is SGHRS and CDR2 is YFSETQ. This CDR3 spans 15 amino acids. V dropped 4 bases and J dropped 12; count of bases not matched to a gene: 15. CDR3 in DNA: TGCGCCAGCAGCCCAGGGGGCAGGGAGAATTTTGGGCAGTTCTTC. This translates into CASSPGGRENFGQFF. The complete variable domain, with remaining parts taken from reference TRBV5-1 and TRBJ2-1, reads KAGVTQTPRYLIKTRGQQVTLSCSPISGHRSVSWYQQTPGQGLQFLFEYFSETQRNKGNFPGRFSGRQFSNSRSEMNVSTLELGDSALYLCASSPGGRENFGQFFGPGTRLTVL.